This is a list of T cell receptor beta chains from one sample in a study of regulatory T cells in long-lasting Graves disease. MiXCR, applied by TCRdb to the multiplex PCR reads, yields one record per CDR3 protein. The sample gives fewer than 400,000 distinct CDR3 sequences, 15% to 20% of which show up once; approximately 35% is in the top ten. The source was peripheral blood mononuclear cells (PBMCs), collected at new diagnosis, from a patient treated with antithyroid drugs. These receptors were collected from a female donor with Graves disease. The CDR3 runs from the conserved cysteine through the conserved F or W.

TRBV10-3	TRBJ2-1	CAISESTPNEQFF
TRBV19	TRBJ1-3	CASRVPGATGGNTIYF
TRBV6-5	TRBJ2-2	CASSYSTSGIAGELFF
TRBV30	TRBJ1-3	CAWTGGNTIYF
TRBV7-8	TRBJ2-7	CASRGQGRSTYEQYF
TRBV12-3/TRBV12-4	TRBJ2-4	CASTSSGKGNIQYF
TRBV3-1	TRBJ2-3	CASSQDFQREHGDTQYF
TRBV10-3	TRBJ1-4	CAISESDRVGEKLFF
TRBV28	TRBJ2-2	CASSSWGVAGLNTGELFF
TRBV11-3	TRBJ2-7	CASSLRTGLQSYEQYF
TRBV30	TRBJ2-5	CAWRTSGPQETQYF
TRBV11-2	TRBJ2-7	CASRKIRGSSYEQYF
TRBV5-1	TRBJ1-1	CASSFGGQVEAFF
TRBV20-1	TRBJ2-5	CSASKHLAGQETQYF
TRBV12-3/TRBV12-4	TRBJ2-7	CASSPQGPIYEQYF
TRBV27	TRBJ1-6	CASSSGTLNSPLHF
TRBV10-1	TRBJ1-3	CASSGVLGNTIYF
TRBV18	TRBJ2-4	CASSPPGRNLAKNIQYF
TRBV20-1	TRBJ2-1	CSAPQSGGWDEQFF
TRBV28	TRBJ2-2	CASSLGYTGELFF
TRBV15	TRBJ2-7	CATSQGEYEQYF
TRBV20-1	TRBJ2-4	CSARDRLALWNIQYF
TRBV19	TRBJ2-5	CASSIVLSSKNRAGKETQYF
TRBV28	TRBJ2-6	CASSSWGGAGANVLTF
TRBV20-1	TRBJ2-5	CSAREERGRETQYF
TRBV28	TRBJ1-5	CASYGQGNQPQHF
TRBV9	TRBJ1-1	CASSVGTKNTEAFF
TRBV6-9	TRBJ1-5	CASSFPGQGRSQLSNQPQHF
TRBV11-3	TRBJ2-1	CASSGALTGGANEQFF
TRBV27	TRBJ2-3	CASAAGDWTDTQYF
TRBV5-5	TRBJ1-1	CASSAPGTDEAFF
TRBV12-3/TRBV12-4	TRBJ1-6	CASRPGGTTLHF
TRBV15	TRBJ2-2	CATSPRSGLNTGELFF
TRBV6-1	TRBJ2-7	CASSETGSRPYEQYF
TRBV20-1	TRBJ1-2	CSARSEDGPSGYTF
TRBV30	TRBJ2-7	CAWSLTSGSAYF
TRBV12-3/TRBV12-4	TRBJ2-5	CASSPIAGSAETQYF
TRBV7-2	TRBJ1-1	CASSWKGGAFTEAFF
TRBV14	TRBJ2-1	CASSQAGLAGTRGQFF
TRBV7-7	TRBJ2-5	CASSLGGISQTQYF
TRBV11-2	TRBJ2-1	CASSLSREDEQFF
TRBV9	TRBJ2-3	CASSVEGGIGDGTDTQYF
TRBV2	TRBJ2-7	CASRKRTETYEQYF
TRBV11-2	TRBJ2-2	CASSFGPDAGELFF
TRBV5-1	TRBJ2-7	CASSWGDGSREQYF
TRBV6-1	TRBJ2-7	CASSGPSGGRAYEQYF
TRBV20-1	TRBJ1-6	CSARGGGSPLHF
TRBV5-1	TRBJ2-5	CASSQDSGYQETQYF
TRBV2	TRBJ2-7	CASSPTVHEQYF
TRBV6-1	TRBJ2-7	CASNRLAGTTREQYF
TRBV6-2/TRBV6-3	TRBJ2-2	CASSYFLGQAGTGELFF
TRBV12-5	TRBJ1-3	CASGLGRQGSPIYF
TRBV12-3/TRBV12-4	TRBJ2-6	CASSLGVAWGANVLTF
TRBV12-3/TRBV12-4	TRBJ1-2	CASSLIGDGYTF